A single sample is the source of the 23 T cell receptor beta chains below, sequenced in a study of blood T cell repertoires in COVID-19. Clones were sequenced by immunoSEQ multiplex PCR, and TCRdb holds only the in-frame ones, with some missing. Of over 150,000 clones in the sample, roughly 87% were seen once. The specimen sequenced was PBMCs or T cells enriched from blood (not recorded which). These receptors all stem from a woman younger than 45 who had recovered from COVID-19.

The CDR3 region is CASSPPENEQFF. CDR3 DNA: TGTGCCAGCAGCCCTCCCGAGAATGAGCAGTTCTTC. This chain joins TRBV9 and TRBJ2-1; D remains ambiguous. Germline V CDR1 and CDR2: SGDLS, YYNGEE. The CDR3 is 12 residues long. Trimming shortened V by 4 bases and J by 7 bases, and 9 bases separated the two germline ends. The full variable domain, in which reference TRBV9 and TRBJ2-1 provide the parts outside the CDR3, is DSGVTQTPKHLITATGQRVTLRCSPRSGDLSVYWYQQSLDQGLQFLIQYYNGEERAKGNILERFSAQQFPDLHSELNLSSLELGDSALYFCASSPPENEQFFGPGTRLTVL.

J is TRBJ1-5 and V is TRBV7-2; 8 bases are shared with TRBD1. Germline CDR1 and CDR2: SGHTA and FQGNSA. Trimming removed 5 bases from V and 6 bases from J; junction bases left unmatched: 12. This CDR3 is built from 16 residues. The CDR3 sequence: CASSKGADRGIQPQHF. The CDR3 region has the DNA TGTGCCAGCAGCAAAGGAGCCGACAGGGGAATTCAGCCCCAGCATTTT.

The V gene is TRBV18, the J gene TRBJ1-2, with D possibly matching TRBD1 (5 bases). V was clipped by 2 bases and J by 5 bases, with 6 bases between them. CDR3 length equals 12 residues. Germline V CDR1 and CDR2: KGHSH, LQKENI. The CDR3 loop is CASSPGQYGYTF. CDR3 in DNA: TGTGCCAGCTCACCAGGACAATATGGCTACACCTTC.

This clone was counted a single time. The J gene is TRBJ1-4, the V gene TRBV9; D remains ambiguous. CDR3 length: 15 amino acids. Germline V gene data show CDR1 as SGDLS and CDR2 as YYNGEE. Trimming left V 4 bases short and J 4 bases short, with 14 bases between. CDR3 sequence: CASSLHEGYNEKLFF. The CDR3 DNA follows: TGTGCCAGCAGCCTCCATGAGGGATATAATGAAAAACTGTTTTTT.

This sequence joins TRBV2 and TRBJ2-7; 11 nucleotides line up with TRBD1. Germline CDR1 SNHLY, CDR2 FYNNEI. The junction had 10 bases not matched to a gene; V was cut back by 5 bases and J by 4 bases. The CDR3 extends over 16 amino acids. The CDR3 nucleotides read TGTGCCAGCAGTCTACCGGGACAGGGGGTATTTTACGAGCAGTACTTC. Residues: CASSLPGQGVFYEQYF.

Here the CDR3 reads CASSYYGQEDYGYTF. CDR3 sequence (DNA): TGTGCCAGCAGTTACTACGGTCAGGAGGACTATGGCTACACCTTC. The gene calls are TRBV6-5 and TRBJ1-2, with D unresolved. The CDR3 length is 15 residues. The germline V gene encodes CDR1 MNHEY and CDR2 SVGAGI. Trimming stripped 1 base from V and 3 bases from J, with 12 bases between.

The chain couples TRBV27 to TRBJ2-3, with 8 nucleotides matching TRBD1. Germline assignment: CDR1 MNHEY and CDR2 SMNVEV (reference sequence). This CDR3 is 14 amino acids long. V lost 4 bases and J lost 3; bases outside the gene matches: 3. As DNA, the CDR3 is TGTGCCAGCAGTTCTTGGACAGGGACAGATACGCAGTATTTT. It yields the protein CASSSWTGTDTQYF.

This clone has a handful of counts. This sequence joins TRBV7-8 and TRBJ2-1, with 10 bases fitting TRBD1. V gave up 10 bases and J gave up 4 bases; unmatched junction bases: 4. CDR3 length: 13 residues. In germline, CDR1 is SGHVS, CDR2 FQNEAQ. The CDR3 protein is CAIPGQGYNEQFF. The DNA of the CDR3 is TGTGCCATCCCGGGACAGGGGTACAATGAGCAGTTCTTC.

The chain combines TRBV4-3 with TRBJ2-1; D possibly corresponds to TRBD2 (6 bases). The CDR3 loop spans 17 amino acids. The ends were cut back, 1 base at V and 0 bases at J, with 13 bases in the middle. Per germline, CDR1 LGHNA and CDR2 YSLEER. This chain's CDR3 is CASSQGVAESSYNEQFF. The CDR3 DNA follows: TGCGCCAGCAGCCAAGGAGTAGCGGAAAGCTCCTACAATGAGCAGTTCTTC.

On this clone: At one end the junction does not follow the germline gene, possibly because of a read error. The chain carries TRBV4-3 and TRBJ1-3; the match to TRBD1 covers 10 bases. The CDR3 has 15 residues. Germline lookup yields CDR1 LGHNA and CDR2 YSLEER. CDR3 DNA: TGCGCCAGCAGCCAAGAGCGGGACAGGGGAAGCACCATATATTTT. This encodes CASSQERDRGSTIYF.

CDR3 bases: TGTGCCAGCAGCTTAGCCCAGGGTTTGAATGGAAACACCATATATTTT. Translation gives CASSLAQGLNGNTIYF. V is TRBV7-6 and J is TRBJ1-3; D perhaps matches TRBD1 (5 bases). The germline CDR1 and CDR2 sequences are SGHVS and FNYEAQ. Between the trimmed V and J ends, which lost 0 bases and 3 bases, there was a span of 12 bases. This CDR3 contains 16 residues.

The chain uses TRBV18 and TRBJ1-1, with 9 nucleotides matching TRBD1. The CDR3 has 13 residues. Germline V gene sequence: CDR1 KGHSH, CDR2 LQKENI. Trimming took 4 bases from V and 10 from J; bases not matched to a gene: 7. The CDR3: CASSREGQGRAFF. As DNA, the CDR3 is TGTGCCAGCTCACGTGAGGGACAGGGTCGAGCTTTCTTT.

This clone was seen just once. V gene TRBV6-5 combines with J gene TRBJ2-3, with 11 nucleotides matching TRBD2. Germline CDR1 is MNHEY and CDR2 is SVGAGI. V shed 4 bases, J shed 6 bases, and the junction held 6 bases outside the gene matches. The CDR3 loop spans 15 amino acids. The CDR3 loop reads CASSFLAGGADTQYF. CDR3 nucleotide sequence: TGTGCCAGCAGTTTCCTAGCGGGAGGCGCGGATACGCAGTATTTT.

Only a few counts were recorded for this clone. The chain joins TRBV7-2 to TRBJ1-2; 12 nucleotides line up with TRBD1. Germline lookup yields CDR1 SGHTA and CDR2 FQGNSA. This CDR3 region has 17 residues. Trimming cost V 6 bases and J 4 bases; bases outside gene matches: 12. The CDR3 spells CASRPPGQGAPIYGYTF. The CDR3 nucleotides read TGTGCCAGCAGACCGCCGGGACAGGGGGCCCCGATCTATGGCTACACCTTC.

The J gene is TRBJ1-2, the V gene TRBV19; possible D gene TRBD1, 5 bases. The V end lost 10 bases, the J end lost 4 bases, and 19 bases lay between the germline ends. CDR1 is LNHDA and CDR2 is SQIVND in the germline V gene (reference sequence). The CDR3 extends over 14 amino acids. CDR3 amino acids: CATKIGQGPYGYTF. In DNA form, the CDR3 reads TGTGCCACTAAGATCGGGCAGGGCCCCTATGGCTACACCTTC.

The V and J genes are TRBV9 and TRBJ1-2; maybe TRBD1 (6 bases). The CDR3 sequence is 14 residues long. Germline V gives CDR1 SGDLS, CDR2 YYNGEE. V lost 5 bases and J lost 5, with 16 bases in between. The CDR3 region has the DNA TGTGCCAGCAGGGCTACCGGGACAACTTATGGCTACACCTTC. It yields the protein CASRATGTTYGYTF.

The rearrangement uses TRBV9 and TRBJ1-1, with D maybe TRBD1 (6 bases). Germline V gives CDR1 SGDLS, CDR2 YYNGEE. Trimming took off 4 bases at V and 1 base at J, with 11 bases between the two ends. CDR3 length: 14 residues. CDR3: CASSPTDRNTEAFF. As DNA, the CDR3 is TGTGCCAGCAGCCCTACGGACAGGAACACTGAAGCTTTCTTT. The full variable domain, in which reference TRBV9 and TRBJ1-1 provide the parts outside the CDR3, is DSGVTQTPKHLITATGQRVTLRCSPRSGDLSVYWYQQSLDQGLQFLIQYYNGEERAKGNILERFSAQQFPDLHSELNLSSLELGDSALYFCASSPTDRNTEAFFGQGTRLTVV.

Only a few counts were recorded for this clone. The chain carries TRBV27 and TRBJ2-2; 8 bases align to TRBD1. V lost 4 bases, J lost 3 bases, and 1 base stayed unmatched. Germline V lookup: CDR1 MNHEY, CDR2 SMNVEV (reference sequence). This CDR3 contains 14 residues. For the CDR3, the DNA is TGTGCCAGCAGTTACAGGGGGGACACCGGGGAGCTGTTTTTT. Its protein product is CASSYRGDTGELFF.

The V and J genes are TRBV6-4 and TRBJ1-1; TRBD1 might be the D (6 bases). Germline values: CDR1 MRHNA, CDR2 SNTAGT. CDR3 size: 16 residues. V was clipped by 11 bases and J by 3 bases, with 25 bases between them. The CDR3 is CAQPRGRQANYTEAFF. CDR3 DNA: TGTGCCCAGCCCAGAGGGCGACAGGCTAATTACACTGAAGCTTTCTTT.

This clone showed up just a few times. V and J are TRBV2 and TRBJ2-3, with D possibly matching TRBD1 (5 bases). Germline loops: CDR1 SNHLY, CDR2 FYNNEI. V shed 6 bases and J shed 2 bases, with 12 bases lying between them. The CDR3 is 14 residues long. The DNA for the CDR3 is TGTGCCAGCAGAACCGACAGCAACACAGATACGCAGTATTTT. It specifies CASRTDSNTDTQYF.

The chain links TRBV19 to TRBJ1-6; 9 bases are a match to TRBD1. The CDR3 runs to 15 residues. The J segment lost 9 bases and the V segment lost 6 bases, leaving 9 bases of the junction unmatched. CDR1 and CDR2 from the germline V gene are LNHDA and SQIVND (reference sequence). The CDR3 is CASRLQDRGISPLHF. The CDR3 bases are TGTGCCAGTAGGCTGCAGGACAGGGGTATTTCACCCCTCCACTTT.

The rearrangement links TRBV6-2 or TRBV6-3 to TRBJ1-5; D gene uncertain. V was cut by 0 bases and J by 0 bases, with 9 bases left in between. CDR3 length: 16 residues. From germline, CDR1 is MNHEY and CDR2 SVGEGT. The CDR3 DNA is TGTGCCAGCAGTTACTCGAAGGGAGATAGCAATCAGCCCCAGCATTTT. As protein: CASSYSKGDSNQPQHF.

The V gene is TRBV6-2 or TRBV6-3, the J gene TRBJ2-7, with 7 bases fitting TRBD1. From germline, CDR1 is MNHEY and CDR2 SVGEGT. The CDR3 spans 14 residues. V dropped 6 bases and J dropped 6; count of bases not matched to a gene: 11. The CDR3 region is CASSRTGLAFEQYF. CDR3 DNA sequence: TGTGCCAGCAGCCGGACAGGCTTGGCTTTCGAGCAGTACTTC.